This T cell receptor (beta chain) was sequenced in a study of cytomegalovirus exposure and HLA in healthy donors. Broader study findings: A prior analysis recorded that most TCR beta V segments were productive about 87% or about 30% of the time. A later analysis found that most CMV-associated TCR beta chains appeared HLA-restricted. Whilst most TCR sequences proved rare, a subset of public TCRs occurred across many donors.

The PCR contained 60 Vbeta and 13 Jbeta primers. Under the authors' procedure: In a later analysis, about 12 million of approximately 80 million unique beta chains occurred in at least two donors. Assay used: immunoSEQ multiplex PCR; TCRdb lists only in-frame clones, some missing. V and J calls and clone size come straight from that table; D and trimming were deduced from the DNA. Altogether 90,000 to 110,000 clones are present, approximately 80% being singletons, with the ten largest covering 5.6%. V dropped 0 bases and J dropped 6 bases, with 19 bases sitting between them. CDR3 size: 16 residues. Germline V gene lookup returns CDR1 SGHKS and CDR2 YYEKEE (reference sequence). In the case of this clone: Its cognate antigen is unknown.

The sample comprised PBMCs. The TCR was taken from a male donor in good health and CMV-seronegative. The chain recombines TRBV5-5 with TRBJ2-7; a possible D gene is TRBD1 (6 bases). CDR3 DNA: TGTGCCAGCAGCTTGGCCGGGATGGAACAGGGATTCGAGCAGTACTTC. Translating gives CASSLAGMEQGFEQYF.